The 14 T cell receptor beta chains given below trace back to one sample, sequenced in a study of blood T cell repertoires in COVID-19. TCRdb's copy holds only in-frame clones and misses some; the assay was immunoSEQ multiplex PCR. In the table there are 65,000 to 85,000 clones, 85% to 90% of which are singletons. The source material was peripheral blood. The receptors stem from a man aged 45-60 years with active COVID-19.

In DNA form, the CDR3 reads TGTGCCAGCAGCCAAGACAGGGGAGGATCTGGGGCCAACGTCCTGACTTTC. Its translation is CASSQDRGGSGANVLTF. J is TRBJ2-6 and V is TRBV7-2; 8 nucleotides line up with TRBD1. Trimming took 5 bases from V and 1 from J; bases not matched to a gene: 7. Germline-derived CDR1 and CDR2 are SGHTA and FQGNSA. The CDR3 contains 17 residues.

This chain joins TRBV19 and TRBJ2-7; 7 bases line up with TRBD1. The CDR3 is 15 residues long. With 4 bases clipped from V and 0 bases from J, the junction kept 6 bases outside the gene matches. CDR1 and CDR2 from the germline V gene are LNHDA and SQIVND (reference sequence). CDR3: CASSTDRPPSYEQYF. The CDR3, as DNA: TGTGCCAGTAGTACGGACAGGCCGCCCTCCTACGAGCAGTACTTC.

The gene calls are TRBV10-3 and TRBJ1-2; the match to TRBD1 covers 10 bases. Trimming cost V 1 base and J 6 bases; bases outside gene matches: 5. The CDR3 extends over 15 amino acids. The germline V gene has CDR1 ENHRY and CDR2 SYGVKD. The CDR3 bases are TGTGCCATCAGTGAGTACCGGGACAGGGGTGATGGCTACACCTTC. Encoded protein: CAISEYRDRGDGYTF.

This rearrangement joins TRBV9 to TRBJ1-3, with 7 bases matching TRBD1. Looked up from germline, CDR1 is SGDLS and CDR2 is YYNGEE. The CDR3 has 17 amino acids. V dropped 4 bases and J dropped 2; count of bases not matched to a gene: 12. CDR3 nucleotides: TGTGCCAGCAGCCGAGTTCAGTTACAGGGGCCTGGAAACACCATATATTTT. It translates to CASSRVQLQGPGNTIYF.

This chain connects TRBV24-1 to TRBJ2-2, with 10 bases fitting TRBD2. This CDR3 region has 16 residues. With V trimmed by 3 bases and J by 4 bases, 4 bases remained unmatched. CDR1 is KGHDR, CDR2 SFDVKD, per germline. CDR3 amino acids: CATSDPAGGSTGELFF. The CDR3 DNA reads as TGTGCCACCAGTGATCCAGCGGGGGGGAGCACCGGGGAGCTGTTTTTT.

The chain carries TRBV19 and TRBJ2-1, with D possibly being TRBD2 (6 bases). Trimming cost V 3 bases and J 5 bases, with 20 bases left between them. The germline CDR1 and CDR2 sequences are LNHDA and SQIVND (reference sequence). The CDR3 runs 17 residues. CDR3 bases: TGTGCCAGTAGTATCAATAGCGGAACTAAGACCGACAATGAGCAGTTCTTC. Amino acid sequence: CASSINSGTKTDNEQFF.

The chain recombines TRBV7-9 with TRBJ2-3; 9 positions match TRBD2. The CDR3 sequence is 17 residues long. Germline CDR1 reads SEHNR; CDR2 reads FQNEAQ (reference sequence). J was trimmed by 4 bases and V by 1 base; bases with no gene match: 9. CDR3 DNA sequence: TGTGCCAGCAGCTTAGTCTTCAGCGCGGGAGGGCCAGATACGCAGTATTTT. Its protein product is CASSLVFSAGGPDTQYF.

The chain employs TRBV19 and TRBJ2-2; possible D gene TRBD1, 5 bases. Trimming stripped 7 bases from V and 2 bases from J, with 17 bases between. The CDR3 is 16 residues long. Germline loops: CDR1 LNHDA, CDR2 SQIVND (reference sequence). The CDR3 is CASTPWGQGNTGELFF. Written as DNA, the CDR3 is TGTGCCAGTACCCCTTGGGGTCAGGGAAACACCGGGGAGCTGTTTTTT.

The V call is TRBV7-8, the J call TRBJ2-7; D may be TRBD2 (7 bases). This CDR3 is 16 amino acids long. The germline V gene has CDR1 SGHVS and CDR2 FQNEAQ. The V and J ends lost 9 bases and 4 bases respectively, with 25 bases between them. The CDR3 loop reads CASKPGASGASYEQYF. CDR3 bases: TGTGCCAGTAAACCGGGGGCTAGCGGAGCCTCTTACGAGCAGTACTTC. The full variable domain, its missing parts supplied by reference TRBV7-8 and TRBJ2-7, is GAGVSQSPRYKVAKRGQDVALRCDPISGHVSLFWYQQALGQGPEFLTYFQNEAQLDKSGLPSDRFFAERPEGSVSTLKIQRTQQEDSAVYLCASKPGASGASYEQYFGPGTRLTVT.

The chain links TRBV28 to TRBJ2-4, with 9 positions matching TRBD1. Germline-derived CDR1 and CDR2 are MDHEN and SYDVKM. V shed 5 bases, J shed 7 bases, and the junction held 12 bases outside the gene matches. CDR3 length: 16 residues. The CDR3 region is CASSPEWGQGRNIQYF. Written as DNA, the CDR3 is TGTGCCAGCAGTCCCGAGTGGGGACAGGGAAGGAACATTCAGTACTTC. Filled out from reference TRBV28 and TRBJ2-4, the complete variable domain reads DVKVTQSSRYLVKRTGEKVFLECVQDMDHENMFWYRQDPGLGLRLIYFSYDVKMKEKGDIPEGYSVSREKKERFSLILESASTNQTSMYLCASSPEWGQGRNIQYFGAGTRLSVL.

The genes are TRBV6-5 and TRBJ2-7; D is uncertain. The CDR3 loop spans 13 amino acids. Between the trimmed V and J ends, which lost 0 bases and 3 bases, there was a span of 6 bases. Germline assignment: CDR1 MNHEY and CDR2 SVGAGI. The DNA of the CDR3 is TGTGCCAGCAGTTACTCGAGGAACTACGAGCAGTACTTC. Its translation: CASSYSRNYEQYF.

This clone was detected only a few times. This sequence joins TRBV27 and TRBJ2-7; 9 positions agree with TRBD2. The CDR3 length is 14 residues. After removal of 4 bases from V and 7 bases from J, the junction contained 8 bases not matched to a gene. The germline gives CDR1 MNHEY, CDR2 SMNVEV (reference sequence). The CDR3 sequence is CASSSTIGLAEQYF. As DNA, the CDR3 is TGTGCCAGCAGTTCGACAATCGGACTAGCGGAGCAGTACTTC.

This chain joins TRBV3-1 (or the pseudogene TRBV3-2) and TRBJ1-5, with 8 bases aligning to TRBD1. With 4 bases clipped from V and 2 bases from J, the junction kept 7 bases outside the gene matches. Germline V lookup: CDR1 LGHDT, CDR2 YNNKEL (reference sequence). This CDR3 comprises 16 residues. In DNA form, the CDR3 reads TGTGCCAGCAGCCTCTCCGGACAGGGTCGCAATCAGCCCCAGCATTTT. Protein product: CASSLSGQGRNQPQHF.

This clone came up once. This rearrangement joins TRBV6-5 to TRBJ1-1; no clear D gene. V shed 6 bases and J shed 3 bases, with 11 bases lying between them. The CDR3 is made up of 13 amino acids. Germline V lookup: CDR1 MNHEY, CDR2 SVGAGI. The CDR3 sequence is CASSGRVHTEAFF. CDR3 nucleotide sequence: TGTGCCAGCAGCGGGCGGGTGCACACTGAAGCTTTCTTT.